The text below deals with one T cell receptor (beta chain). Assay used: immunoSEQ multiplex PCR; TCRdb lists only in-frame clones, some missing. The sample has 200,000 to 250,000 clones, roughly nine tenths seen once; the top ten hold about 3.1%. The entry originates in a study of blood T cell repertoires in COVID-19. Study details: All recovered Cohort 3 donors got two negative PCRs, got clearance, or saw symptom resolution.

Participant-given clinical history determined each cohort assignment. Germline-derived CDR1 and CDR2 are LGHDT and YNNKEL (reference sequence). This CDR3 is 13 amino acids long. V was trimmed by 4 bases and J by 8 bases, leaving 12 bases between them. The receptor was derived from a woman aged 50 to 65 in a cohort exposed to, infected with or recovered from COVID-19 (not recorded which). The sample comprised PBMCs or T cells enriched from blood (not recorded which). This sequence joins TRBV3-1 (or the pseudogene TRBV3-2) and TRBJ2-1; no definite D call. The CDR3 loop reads CASSPLDGDEQFF. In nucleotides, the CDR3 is TGTGCCAGCAGCCCCCTAGACGGTGATGAGCAGTTCTTC.